The next 22 T cell receptor beta chains were all read from a single sample in a study of shared clonotypes between healthy human individuals. Only in-frame clones appear in the TCRdb table, and some are missing; sequencing was by immunoSEQ multiplex PCR. The repertoire has around 940,000 clones, roughly 72% of them found once; the top ten carry nearly 1.5%. Sequencing used memory CD4+ T cells sorted from blood. The subset here: CD45RA-negative fraction. The receptors stem from a young man in good health.

The chain combines TRBV2 with TRBJ2-7; 7 bases agree with TRBD2. The CDR3 is 13 amino acids. V gave up 6 bases and J gave up 7 bases; unmatched junction bases: 9. The V gene's germline CDR1 is SNHLY and CDR2 FYNNEI. CDR3 DNA: TGTGCCAGCAGCCTCCTCTTAGCGGGTGAGCAGTACTTC. This encodes CASSLLLAGEQYF.

To note about this clone: Within the sample, other DNA sequences also encode this same CDR3. The chain links TRBV7-2 to TRBJ1-5; 8 bases are shared with TRBD1. CDR3 length: 14 residues. CDR1 is SGHTA and CDR2 is FQGNSA in the germline V gene. The V and J ends lost 5 bases and 4 bases, in that order; junction bases with no gene match: 4. CDR3 DNA: TGTGCCAGCAGCCGAGGACAGGGAAATCAGCCCCAGCATTTT. Its translation: CASSRGQGNQPQHF.

The chain couples TRBV30 to TRBJ1-4, with D tentatively TRBD1 (5 bases). V was shortened by 3 bases and J by 3 bases, with 14 bases between the two germline ends. The germline V gene encodes CDR1 GTSNPN and CDR2 SVGIG (reference sequence). The CDR3 covers 15 residues. The CDR3 DNA sequence: TGTGCCTGGAGACGCACAGGTCTGCCTAATGAAAAACTGTTTTTT. Its translation is CAWRRTGLPNEKLFF.

The rearrangement uses TRBV5-4 and TRBJ1-1; D gene ambiguous. Germline values: CDR1 SGHNT, CDR2 YYREEE (reference sequence). The CDR3 has 15 residues. The V end was cut by 4 bases, the J end by 3 bases, with 16 bases between. The CDR3 here is CASSPRLGRDTEAFF. The CDR3 DNA is TGTGCCAGCAGCCCCCGATTGGGGAGGGACACTGAAGCTTTCTTT.

V gene TRBV14 combines with J gene TRBJ1-6, with a weak D call TRBD1 (5 bases). The length of the CDR3 is 15 residues. V lost 5 bases, J lost 7 bases, and 15 bases lay in between. CDR1 and CDR2 from the germline V gene are SGHDN and FVKESK. In DNA, the CDR3 is TGTGCCAGCAGCGCCCAGGGAACGGGGAATTCACCCCTCCACTTT. It codes for CASSAQGTGNSPLHF.

V is TRBV19 and J is TRBJ2-1; no firm D call. Trimming took off 6 bases at V and 6 bases at J, with 24 bases between the two ends. The germline gives CDR1 LNHDA, CDR2 SQIVND (reference sequence). This CDR3 has 17 amino acids. CDR3 in amino acids: CASSLPSKGKSVNEQFF. CDR3 coding DNA: TGTGCCAGTAGCTTACCCTCCAAAGGGAAGTCCGTCAATGAGCAGTTCTTC.

In its sample, this clone was seen a few times. The rearrangement links TRBV7-2 to TRBJ1-1; D remains unclear. CDR3 length: 14 residues. The germline V gene encodes CDR1 SGHTA and CDR2 FQGNSA. Between the trimmed V and J ends, which lost 9 bases and 1 base, there was a span of 15 bases. The DNA for the CDR3 is TGTGCCAGTCAGGTAGGGCGAGCGAACACTGAAGCTTTCTTT. Translation gives CASQVGRANTEAFF.

This clone was counted only a few times. The chain recombines TRBV28 with TRBJ1-6; 7 positions match TRBD1. Trimming took 4 bases from V and 8 from J; bases not matched to a gene: 8. This CDR3 is built from 15 residues. The germline gives CDR1 MDHEN, CDR2 SYDVKM. CDR3 loop: CASSSHRGAHSPLHF. The CDR3 coding sequence is TGTGCCAGCAGTTCGCACAGGGGCGCGCATTCACCCCTCCACTTT.

This chain uses TRBV10-2 with TRBJ2-7, with 11 nucleotides matching TRBD2. V shed 4 bases and J 3 bases; nucleotides not matched to a gene: 8. Germline V gene data show CDR1 as WSHSY and CDR2 as SAAADI. CDR3 length: 16 residues. The CDR3 DNA sequence: TGCGCCAGCAGTGTAACTAGCGGGAGAGGGGGCTACGAGCAGTACTTC. Translation: CASSVTSGRGGYEQYF.

The chain combines TRBV5-6 with TRBJ1-5, with D hard to call. V was trimmed by 4 bases and J by 2 bases, leaving 16 bases between them. The CDR3 extends over 16 amino acids. Per the germline V gene, CDR1 is SGHDT and CDR2 is YYEEEE. CDR3 bases: TGTGCCAGCAGCCTGGGCCCCGGCCAGGGCAATCAGCCCCAGCATTTT. This codes for CASSLGPGQGNQPQHF.

The CDR3 DNA is TGTGCCAGCAGCCCTATTCGACTAGCGCTGTACTTC. As protein: CASSPIRLALYF. The V and J genes are TRBV7-2 and TRBJ2-5, with 8 bases identical to TRBD2. The V segment lost 5 bases and the J segment 13 bases; nucleotides outside the gene matches: 9. Germline lookup yields CDR1 SGHTA and CDR2 FQGNSA. There are 12 residues in the CDR3.

V usage is TRBV10-1 and J usage is TRBJ1-3; D remains ambiguous. The CDR3 has 11 residues. Trimming left V 4 bases short and J 9 bases short, with 7 bases between. Looked up from germline, CDR1 is WNHNN and CDR2 is SYGVQD (reference sequence). DNA of the CDR3: TGCGCCAGCAGTGGGGATGGCACCATATATTTT. It codes for CASSGDGTIYF.

The chain recombines TRBV10-3 with TRBJ1-3; a possible D gene is TRBD1 (5 bases). CDR3 size: 14 residues. Trimming removed 4 bases from V and 4 bases from J, with 11 bases in between. Looked up from germline, CDR1 is ENHRY and CDR2 is SYGVKD. CDR3 in DNA: TGTGCCATCAGTGGTCCGGGGCAAGGAAACACCATATATTTT. This translates into CAISGPGQGNTIYF.

The count of this clone is one. V and J are TRBV10-3 and TRBJ2-3; 7 positions match TRBD2. J gave up 1 base and V 6 bases, and 7 bases lay outside the gene matches. Germline assignment: CDR1 ENHRY and CDR2 SYGVKD. This CDR3 contains 15 residues. The CDR3 nucleotides read TGTGCCATCAGGAATGCAAGCGGGGGCACAGATACGCAGTATTTT. Its protein product is CAIRNASGGTDTQYF.

V usage is TRBV7-2 and J usage is TRBJ2-1, with D possibly matching TRBD2 (5 bases). Germline lookup yields CDR1 SGHTA and CDR2 FQGNSA. V was trimmed by 5 bases and J by 12 bases, leaving 20 bases between them. CDR3 length: 14 amino acids. The CDR3 here is CASSPRASPEGQFF. For the CDR3, the DNA is TGTGCCAGCAGCCCCCGGGCCAGCCCCGAGGGGCAGTTCTTC.

This chain connects TRBV10-3 to TRBJ2-7; D not certain. Germline loops: CDR1 ENHRY, CDR2 SYGVKD. Trimming pared 8 bases from V and 5 bases from J, leaving 19 bases between. The CDR3 extends over 14 amino acids. As DNA, the CDR3 is TGTGCCATCGGCCCTGCCAGTCGCACCGACGAGCAGTACTTC. As protein: CAIGPASRTDEQYF.

As for this clone: A much larger clone lies a single base off, so this may be a read error. CDR3: CASSLTENTEAFF. Here the CDR3 DNA reads TGTGCCAGCAGCTTAACAGAGAACACTGAAGCTTTCTTT. The rearrangement joins TRBV7-8 to TRBJ1-1; no firm D call. V was clipped by 2 bases and J by 1 base, with 5 bases between them. Germline CDR1 is SGHVS and CDR2 is FQNEAQ. This CDR3 is 13 amino acids long.

The chain is built from TRBV30 and TRBJ2-5, with D perhaps matching TRBD2 (5 bases). V dropped 3 bases and J dropped 7 bases, with 18 bases sitting between them. Germline CDR1 GTSNPN, CDR2 SVGIG (reference sequence). The CDR3 extends over 14 amino acids. CDR3 amino acids: CAWRASGEGLTQYF. The CDR3, as DNA: TGTGCCTGGAGAGCAAGCGGAGAGGGTTTGACCCAGTACTTC.

The chain carries TRBV30 and TRBJ1-3; D gene unclear. The CDR3 loop spans 13 amino acids. Trimming shortened V by 2 bases and J by 2 bases, and 7 bases separated the two germline ends. The germline CDR1 and CDR2 sequences are GTSNPN and SVGIG (reference sequence). The CDR3 is CAWSKAAGNTIYF. The CDR3 DNA follows: TGTGCCTGGAGTAAGGCAGCTGGAAACACCATATATTTT. The complete variable domain, with remaining parts taken from reference TRBV30 and TRBJ1-3, reads SQTIHQWPATLVQPVGSPLSLECTVEGTSNPNLYWYRQAAGRGLQLLFYSVGIGQISSEVPQNLSASRPQDRQFILSSKKLLLSDSGFYLCAWSKAAGNTIYFGEGSWLTVV.

This clone appeared a few times. The rearrangement joins TRBV27 to TRBJ1-3, with TRBD1 matching 7 bases. The V gene end was trimmed by 5 bases and the J gene end by 0 bases; junction bases not matched to a gene: 4. The CDR3 has 15 residues. Germline V lookup: CDR1 MNHEY, CDR2 SMNVEV (reference sequence). CDR3 sequence reads: CASSNRGHSGNTIYF. In nucleotides, the CDR3 is TGTGCCAGCAGTAACAGGGGCCACTCTGGAAACACCATATATTTT.

The V call is TRBV5-1, the J call TRBJ2-3; maybe TRBD2 (6 bases). V was cut by 6 bases and J by 2 bases, with 16 bases left in between. This CDR3 region has 15 residues. CDR1 SGHRS and CDR2 YFSETQ come from the germline V gene. DNA of the CDR3: TGCGCCAGCACCTCGACTAGTGGGGTCACAGATACGCAGTATTTT. Protein product: CASTSTSGVTDTQYF.

This rearrangement joins TRBV6-5 to TRBJ2-5, with a possible D match to TRBD1 (5 bases). CDR1 and CDR2 from the germline V gene are MNHEY and SVGAGI. CDR3 size: 12 residues. The V end was cut by 2 bases, the J end by 5 bases, with 6 bases between. The CDR3 sequence is CASSYKGETQYF. CDR3 DNA sequence: TGTGCCAGCAGTTACAAGGGGGAGACCCAGTACTTC.